These 23 T cell receptor beta chains originate from one sample sequenced in a study of CD8 T cells in Susac syndrome. Random hexamers were used to reverse transcribe 0.5 to 1 ug of RNA. TCRdb analysed the immunoSEQ multiplex PCR reads with MiXCR anew, one entry per CDR3 protein. This table holds 150,000 or so distinct CDR3 sequences, about 91% found once. The sample was CD4+ T cells from PBMCs. These receptors all come from a human donor in good health.

The CDR3 reads CASSVEGGEQYF. The CDR3 nucleotides read TGTGCCAGCAGCGTAGAGGGGGGCGAGCAGTACTTC. The chain couples TRBV9 to TRBJ2-7, with D perhaps being TRBD1 or TRBD2 (6 bases each). The germline V gene encodes CDR1 SGDLS and CDR2 YYNGEE. Trimming took off 0 bases at V and 6 bases at J, with 7 bases between the two ends. The CDR3 covers 12 residues.

The rearrangement joins TRBV20-1 to TRBJ1-5, with D maybe TRBD1 (6 bases). The CDR3 totals 14 residues. V gave up 1 base and J gave up 5 bases, with 12 bases separating them. Germline assignment: CDR1 DFQATT and CDR2 SNEGSKA (reference sequence). The CDR3, as DNA: TGCAGTGCTAGAGCAGGGGCCCTCCATCAGCCCCAGCATTTT. The encoded protein is CSARAGALHQPQHF.

V gene TRBV6-1 combines with J gene TRBJ1-5, with a tentative D call TRBD1 (6 bases). Trimming pared 2 bases from V and 5 bases from J, leaving 10 bases between. This CDR3 spans 14 amino acids. Per the germline V gene, CDR1 is MNHNS and CDR2 is SASEGT. The DNA of the CDR3 is TGTGCCAGCAGTGAATTGGGGGCTTATCAGCCCCAGCATTTT. Amino acids: CASSELGAYQPQHF.

This chain joins TRBV2 and TRBJ2-3; TRBD2 agrees at 7 bases. Germline assignment: CDR1 SNHLY and CDR2 FYNNEI. Trimming at V came to 6 bases and at J to 3 bases, leaving 3 bases not matched to a gene. This CDR3 has 13 residues. The CDR3 loop reads CASRGLPTDTQYF. The CDR3 DNA reads TGTGCCAGCAGGGGACTACCGACAGATACGCAGTATTTT.

This chain links TRBV5-4 with TRBJ1-2; D is uncertain. V lost 4 bases and J lost 7, with 11 bases in between. This CDR3 region has 12 residues. Germline V gene lookup returns CDR1 SGHNT and CDR2 YYREEE (reference sequence). The CDR3 DNA reads TGTGCCAGCAGCGAACGGTCAGCTGGCTACACCTTC. Protein sequence: CASSERSAGYTF.

This clonotype has more than one count but fewer than ten. The J gene is TRBJ1-1, the V gene TRBV7-2; D unresolved. Trimming took off 3 bases at V and 1 base at J, with 6 bases between the two ends. This CDR3 has 13 residues. Germline lookup yields CDR1 SGHTA and CDR2 FQGNSA. The CDR3 spells CASSFDPNTEAFF. CDR3 coding DNA: TGTGCCAGCAGCTTCGATCCGAACACTGAAGCTTTCTTT.

The chain has TRBV7-2 and TRBJ2-7; no clear D gene. V lost 0 bases, J lost 0 bases, and 6 bases lay in between. CDR3 length equals 14 residues. The V gene's germline CDR1 is SGHTA and CDR2 FQGNSA. The CDR3 nucleotides are TGTGCCAGCAGCTTAGCGGACGACTCCTACGAGCAGTACTTC. This translates into CASSLADDSYEQYF.

In this sample, this clonotype turned up once. The rearrangement uses TRBV11-2 and TRBJ1-1, with 12 bases aligning to TRBD1. CDR1 SGHAT and CDR2 FQNNGV come from the germline V gene. This CDR3 spans 20 amino acids. With V trimmed by 6 bases and J by 2 bases, 19 bases remained unmatched. The CDR3 is CASRMGQGARLGGENTEAFF. The CDR3 nucleotides read TGTGCCAGCAGAATGGGACAGGGGGCGAGATTAGGGGGAGAAAACACTGAAGCTTTCTTT.

The V gene is TRBV20-1, the J gene TRBJ1-1, with TRBD1 as a possible D gene (6 bases). Germline assignment: CDR1 DFQATT and CDR2 SNEGSKA (reference sequence). This CDR3 is built from 15 residues. V was trimmed by 2 bases and J by 1 base, leaving 14 bases between them. The DNA of the CDR3 is TGCAGTGCTAGACGACCCAGGGGAGGGAACACTGAAGCTTTCTTT. This gives the protein CSARRPRGGNTEAFF.

The genes are TRBV3-1 and TRBJ2-1; D gene ambiguous. V dropped 1 base and J dropped 0 bases, with 7 bases sitting between them. This CDR3 has 15 amino acids. The germline V gene has CDR1 LGHDT and CDR2 YNNKEL (reference sequence). The CDR3 DNA sequence: TGTGCCAGCAGCCAAGGGGGTGGCTCCTACAATGAGCAGTTCTTC. Its translation is CASSQGGGSYNEQFF.

This chain links TRBV29-1 with TRBJ2-7; the D gene could be TRBD1 or TRBD2 (5 bases each). V lost 3 bases to trimming and J lost 2 bases, with 11 bases between them. Germline CDR1 reads SQVTM; CDR2 reads ANQGSEA. This CDR3 is built from 13 residues. CDR3 sequence: CSVDRDGTYEQYF. CDR3 in DNA: TGCAGCGTTGACCGGGACGGAACCTACGAGCAGTACTTC.

The chain couples TRBV10-3 to TRBJ2-3, with 9 bases identical to TRBD2. Trimming cost V 8 bases and J 5 bases; bases outside gene matches: 8. The CDR3 is 14 amino acids. Germline assignment: CDR1 ENHRY and CDR2 SYGVKD. Here the CDR3 reads CAIWRGGLEDTQYF. The CDR3 bases are TGTGCCATCTGGCGGGGGGGCCTCGAAGATACGCAGTATTTT.

This rearrangement joins TRBV5-8 to TRBJ2-4, with D unresolved. The germline CDR1 and CDR2 sequences are SGHTS and YDEGEE. This CDR3 spans 16 amino acids. Trimming took off 0 bases at V and 0 bases at J, with 10 bases between the two ends. This CDR3 is CASSLVADIAKNIQYF. The CDR3 nucleotides are TGTGCCAGCAGCTTGGTGGCGGATATAGCCAAAAACATTCAGTACTTC.

The V gene is TRBV6-6, the J gene TRBJ1-5; D might be TRBD1 (6 bases). Germline V lookup: CDR1 MNHNY, CDR2 SVGAGI (reference sequence). The length of the CDR3 is 13 residues. Between the trimmed V and J ends, which lost 7 bases and 7 bases, there was a span of 14 bases. The CDR3 DNA sequence: TGTGCCAGCACCGAACAGGGAGGCCAGCCCCAGCATTTT. It yields the protein CASTEQGGQPQHF.

The chain links TRBV6-5 to TRBJ1-2; TRBD1 agrees at 9 bases. Germline V lookup: CDR1 MNHEY, CDR2 SVGAGI. This CDR3 spans 14 amino acids. Trimming took 5 bases from V and 6 from J; bases not matched to a gene: 7. The DNA of the CDR3 is TGTGCCAGCAGTCCGAGGACAGGGGCGGATGGCTACACCTTC. Encoded protein: CASSPRTGADGYTF.

The genes are TRBV3-1 and TRBJ2-1; 16 positions agree with TRBD2. The CDR3 extends over 18 amino acids. Germline V gene sequence: CDR1 LGHDT, CDR2 YNNKEL (reference sequence). V gave up 3 bases and J gave up 2 bases; unmatched junction bases: 4. CDR3 bases: TGTGCCAGCAGCCAGGGGACTAGCGGGAGGGCCGCCTACAATGAGCAGTTCTTC. It yields the protein CASSQGTSGRAAYNEQFF.

The V and J genes are TRBV5-1 and TRBJ2-5; D is perhaps TRBD1 (5 bases). The CDR3 spans 15 residues. V dropped 1 base and J dropped 0 bases, with 10 bases sitting between them. Per the germline V gene, CDR1 is SGHRS and CDR2 is YFSETQ. CDR3 nucleotides: TGCGCCAGCAGCTTGCAACCAGGGCACCAAGAGACCCAGTACTTC. Protein product: CASSLQPGHQETQYF.

The chain combines TRBV10-2 with TRBJ2-7, with D possibly matching TRBD1 (5 bases). Germline V gene lookup returns CDR1 WSHSY and CDR2 SAAADI. The CDR3 sequence is 14 residues long. The V end lost 10 bases, the J end lost 0 bases, and 16 bases lay between the germline ends. The CDR3 nucleotides are TGCGCCACCCAGAGACAGAGGAGCTCCTACGAGCAGTACTTC. It is translated as CATQRQRSSYEQYF.

The genes are TRBV7-2 and TRBJ2-3; 9 nucleotides align to TRBD2. Germline V lookup: CDR1 SGHTA, CDR2 FQGNSA. J was trimmed by 5 bases and V by 1 base; bases with no gene match: 4. The CDR3 extends over 15 amino acids. In DNA, the CDR3 is TGTGCCAGCAGCTTAGTAGCGGGAGTGGTAGATACGCAGTATTTT. Its translation is CASSLVAGVVDTQYF.

The rearrangement joins TRBV4-3 to TRBJ1-2; D unresolved. The V gene lost 0 bases and the J gene lost 4 bases, with 12 bases spanning the gap. From germline, CDR1 is LGHNA and CDR2 YSLEER. The CDR3 totals 15 residues. Here the CDR3 reads CASSQELQTRYGYTF. CDR3 coding DNA: TGCGCCAGCAGCCAAGAATTGCAGACTCGCTATGGCTACACCTTC.

This clonotype came up a few times. The rearrangement joins TRBV28 to TRBJ1-1; no clear D. This CDR3 contains 15 residues. Germline loops: CDR1 MDHEN, CDR2 SYDVKM. V was clipped by 3 bases and J by 0 bases, with 11 bases between them. As DNA, the CDR3 is TGTGCCAGCAGTTTCCGTGACCGGATGAACACTGAAGCTTTCTTT. It encodes CASSFRDRMNTEAFF.

Only a few counts were recorded for this clonotype. The chain recombines TRBV2 with TRBJ2-7, with 9 bases that match TRBD1. The CDR3 loop spans 12 amino acids. CDR1 is SNHLY and CDR2 is FYNNEI in the germline V gene. V shed 6 bases and J 4 bases; nucleotides not matched to a gene: 1. The CDR3, as DNA: TGTGCCAGCAGGGACAGGGGTTACGAGCAGTACTTC. Translation gives CASRDRGYEQYF.

V is TRBV6-1 and J is TRBJ2-5; the match to TRBD1 covers 9 bases. The germline V gene encodes CDR1 MNHNS and CDR2 SASEGT. This CDR3 has 16 amino acids. V dropped 5 bases and J dropped 5; count of bases not matched to a gene: 12. Here the CDR3 DNA reads TGTGCCAGCAGTAGGACCGGGACAGGGATTGGGGAGACCCAGTACTTC. Protein product: CASSRTGTGIGETQYF.